The clone carrying this TCR beta chain was observed a handful of times. This beta chain was picked up by a library intended for alpha chains and is off target, so its count carries little meaning. The CDR3 loop spans 12 amino acids. Between the trimmed V and J ends, which lost 5 bases and 4 bases, there was a span of 9 bases. Germline lookup yields CDR1 SGHTA and CDR2 FQGNSA. Described time point: sample taken at primary tumor resection. Frozen PBMC, nontumor lung or tumor provided whole RNA, which was sequenced unsorted. TCRdb reanalysed the 5' RACE reads using MiXCR and keeps one entry per CDR3 protein. This sample has approximately 12,000 distinct CDR3 sequences, with more than 4.5% found just once. The data stem from a study of spatial heterogeneity in lung cancer.

The receptor's source is a human donor with early-stage non-small cell lung cancer. The chain recombines TRBV7-2 with TRBJ2-7, with D tentatively TRBD1 (6 bases). Sequenced material: lung tumor tissue, taken at surgery. CDR3 sequence reads: CASSRTEYEQYF. CDR3 DNA sequence: TGTGCCAGCAGCCGGACAGAATACGAGCAGTACTTC.